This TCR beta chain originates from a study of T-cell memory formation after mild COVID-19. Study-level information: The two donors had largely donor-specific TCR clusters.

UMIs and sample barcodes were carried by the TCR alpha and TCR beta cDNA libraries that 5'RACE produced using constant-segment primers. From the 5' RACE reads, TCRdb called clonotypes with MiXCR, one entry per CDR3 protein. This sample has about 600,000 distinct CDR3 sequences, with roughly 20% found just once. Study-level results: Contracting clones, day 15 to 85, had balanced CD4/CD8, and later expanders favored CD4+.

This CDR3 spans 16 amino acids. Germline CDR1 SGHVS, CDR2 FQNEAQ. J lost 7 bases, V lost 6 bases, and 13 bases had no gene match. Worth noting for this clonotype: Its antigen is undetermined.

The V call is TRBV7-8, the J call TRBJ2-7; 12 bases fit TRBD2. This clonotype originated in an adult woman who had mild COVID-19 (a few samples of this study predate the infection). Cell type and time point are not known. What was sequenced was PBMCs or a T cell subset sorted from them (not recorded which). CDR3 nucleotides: TGTGCCAGCAGGCTTCTAGCGGGAGGGCCGGCGGGAGAGCAGTACTTC. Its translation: CASRLLAGGPAGEQYF.